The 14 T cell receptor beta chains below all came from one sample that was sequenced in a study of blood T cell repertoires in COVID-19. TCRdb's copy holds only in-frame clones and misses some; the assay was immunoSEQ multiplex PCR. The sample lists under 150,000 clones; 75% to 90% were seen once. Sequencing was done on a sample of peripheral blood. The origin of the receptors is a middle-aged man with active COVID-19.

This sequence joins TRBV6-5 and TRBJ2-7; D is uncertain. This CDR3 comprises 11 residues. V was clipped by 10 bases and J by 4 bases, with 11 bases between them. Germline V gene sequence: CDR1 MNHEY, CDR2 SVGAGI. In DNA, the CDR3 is TGTGCCACACAGACCGCGTACGAGCAGTACTTC. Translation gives CATQTAYEQYF.

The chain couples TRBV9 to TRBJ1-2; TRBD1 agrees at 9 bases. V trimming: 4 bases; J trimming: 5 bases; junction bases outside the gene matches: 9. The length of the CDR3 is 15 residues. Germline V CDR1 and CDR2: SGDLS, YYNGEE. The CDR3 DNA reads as TGTGCCAGCAGCCCGACGGGACAGGGCTTTTATGGCTACACCTTC. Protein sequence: CASSPTGQGFYGYTF.

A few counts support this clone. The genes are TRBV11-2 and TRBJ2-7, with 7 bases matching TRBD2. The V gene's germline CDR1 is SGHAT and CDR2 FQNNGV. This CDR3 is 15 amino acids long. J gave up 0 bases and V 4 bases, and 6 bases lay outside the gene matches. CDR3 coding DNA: TGTGCCAGCAGCTCCACTGGCGGGGGCTCCTACGAGCAGTACTTC. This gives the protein CASSSTGGGSYEQYF. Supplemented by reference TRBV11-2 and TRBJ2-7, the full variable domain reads EAGVAQSPRYKIIEKRQSVAFWCNPISGHATLYWYQQILGQGPKLLIQFQNNGVVDDSQLPKDRFSAERLKGVDSTLKIQPAKLEDSAVYLCASSSTGGGSYEQYFGPGTRLTVT.

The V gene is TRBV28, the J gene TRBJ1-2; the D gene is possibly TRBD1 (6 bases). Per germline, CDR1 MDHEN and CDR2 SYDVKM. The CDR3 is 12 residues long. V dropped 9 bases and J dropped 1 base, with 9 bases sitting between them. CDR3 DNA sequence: TGTGCCAGTGTGGACAGTAACTATGGCTACACCTTC. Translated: CASVDSNYGYTF.

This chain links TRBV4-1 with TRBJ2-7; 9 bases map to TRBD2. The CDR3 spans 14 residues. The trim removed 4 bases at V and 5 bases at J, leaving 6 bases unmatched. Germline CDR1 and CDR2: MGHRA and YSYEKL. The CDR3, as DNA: TGCGCCAGCAGCCGGCGGGGGGGCCTAAACGAGCAGTACTTC. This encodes CASSRRGGLNEQYF.

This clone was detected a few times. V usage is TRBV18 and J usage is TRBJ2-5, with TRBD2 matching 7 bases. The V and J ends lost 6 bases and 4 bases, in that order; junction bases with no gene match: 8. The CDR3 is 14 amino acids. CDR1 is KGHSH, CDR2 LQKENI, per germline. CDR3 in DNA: TGTGCCAGCTCCCAGATAGGGGAGGGAGAGACCCAGTACTTC. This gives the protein CASSQIGEGETQYF.

The CDR3 nucleotides are TGTGCCAGCAGTTACTCGAACCAGGGCCCGCTACCCCTCCACTTT. Translation: CASSYSNQGPLPLHF. This sequence joins TRBV6-5 and TRBJ1-6; tentative D call: TRBD1 (5 bases). This CDR3 region has 15 residues. Germline V gene sequence: CDR1 MNHEY, CDR2 SVGAGI. The V end was cut by 0 bases, the J end by 12 bases, with 15 bases between.

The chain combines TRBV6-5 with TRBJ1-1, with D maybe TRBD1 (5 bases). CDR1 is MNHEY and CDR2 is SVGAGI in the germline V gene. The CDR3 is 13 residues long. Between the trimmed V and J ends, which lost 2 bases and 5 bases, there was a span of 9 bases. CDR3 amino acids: CASSYMGQTEAFF. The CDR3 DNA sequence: TGTGCCAGCAGTTACATGGGGCAGACTGAAGCTTTCTTT.

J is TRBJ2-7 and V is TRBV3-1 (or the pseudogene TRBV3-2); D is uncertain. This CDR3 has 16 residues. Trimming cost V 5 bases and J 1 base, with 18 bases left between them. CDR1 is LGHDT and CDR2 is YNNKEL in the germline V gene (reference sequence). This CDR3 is CASSYLDTSESYEQYF. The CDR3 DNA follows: TGTGCCAGCAGCTACCTTGATACCAGTGAATCCTACGAGCAGTACTTC.

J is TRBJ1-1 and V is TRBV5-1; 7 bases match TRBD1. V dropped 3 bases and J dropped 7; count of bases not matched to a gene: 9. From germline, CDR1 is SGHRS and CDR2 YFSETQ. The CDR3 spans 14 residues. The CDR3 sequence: CASSSMSGTDEAFF. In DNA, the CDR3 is TGCGCCAGCAGCTCGATGTCGGGGACAGATGAAGCTTTCTTT.

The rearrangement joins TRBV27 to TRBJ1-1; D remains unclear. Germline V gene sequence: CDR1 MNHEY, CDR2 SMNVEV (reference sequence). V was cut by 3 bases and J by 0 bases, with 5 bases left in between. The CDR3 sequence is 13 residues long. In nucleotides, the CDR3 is TGTGCCAGCAGTTTTAGTCTGAACACTGAAGCTTTCTTT. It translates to CASSFSLNTEAFF.

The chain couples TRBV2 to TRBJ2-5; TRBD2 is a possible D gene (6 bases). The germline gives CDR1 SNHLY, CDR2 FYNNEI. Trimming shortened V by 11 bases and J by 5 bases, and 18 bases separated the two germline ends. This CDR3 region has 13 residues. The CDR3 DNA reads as TGTGCCTCGAAATTAAGCGGGTGGGAGACCCAGTACTTC. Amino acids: CASKLSGWETQYF.

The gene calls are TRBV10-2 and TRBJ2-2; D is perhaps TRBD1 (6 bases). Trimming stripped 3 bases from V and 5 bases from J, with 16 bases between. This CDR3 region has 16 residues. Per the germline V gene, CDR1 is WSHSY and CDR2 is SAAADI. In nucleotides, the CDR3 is TGCGCCAGCAGTGACCCACAGGGAGTGGGTACCGGGGAGCTGTTTTTT. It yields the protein CASSDPQGVGTGELFF.

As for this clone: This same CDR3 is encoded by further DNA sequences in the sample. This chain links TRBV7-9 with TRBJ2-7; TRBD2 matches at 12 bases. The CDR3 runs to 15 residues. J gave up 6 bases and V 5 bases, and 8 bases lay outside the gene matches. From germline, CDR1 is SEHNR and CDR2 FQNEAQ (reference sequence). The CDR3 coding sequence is TGTGCCAGCAGCGGTCTAGCGGGGGGGCCAGTCGAGCAGTACTTC. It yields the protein CASSGLAGGPVEQYF. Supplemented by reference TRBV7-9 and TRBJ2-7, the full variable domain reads DTGVSQNPRHKITKRGQNVTFRCDPISEHNRLYWYRQTLGQGPEFLTYFQNEAQLEKSRLLSDRFSAERPKGSFSTLEIQRTEQGDSAMYLCASSGLAGGPVEQYFGPGTRLTVT.